The 24 T cell receptor beta chains listed next were all sequenced from one sample in a study of T cell responses to AZD1222 COVID-19 vaccine. Method: immunoSEQ multiplex PCR; TCRdb's copy keeps in-frame clones and lacks some. The repertoire has 65,000 to 95,000 clones, over 75% of them found once; the top ten carry 22%. The sequencing here drew on peripheral blood, taken on day 0 of AZD1222 vaccination. These receptors were taken from an adult in good health.

The chain recombines TRBV29-1 with TRBJ2-2, with 7 nucleotides matching TRBD2. V was clipped by 5 bases and J by 6 bases; unmatched bases: 6. Per the germline V gene, CDR1 is SQVTM and CDR2 is ANQGSEA. The CDR3 has 13 amino acids. CDR3 protein: CSVPVTSSGELFF. CDR3 DNA sequence: TGCAGCGTTCCAGTGACTAGCTCCGGGGAGCTGTTTTTT.

This clone was counted only a few times. The CDR3 region has the DNA TGTGCCAGCAGCTTAGGGACAGGGGGCGTTTGGGAGACCCAGTACTTC. Translated: CASSLGTGGVWETQYF. The genes are TRBV11-2 and TRBJ2-5, with TRBD1 identical over 11 bases. CDR1 and CDR2 from the germline V gene are SGHAT and FQNNGV. J was trimmed by 5 bases and V by 1 base; bases with no gene match: 6. The CDR3 totals 16 residues.

This clone was detected a few times. The V call is TRBV11-2, the J call TRBJ2-1; D not resolved. V was shortened by 4 bases and J by 4 bases, with 20 bases between the two germline ends. The germline gives CDR1 SGHAT, CDR2 FQNNGV. The CDR3 runs to 17 residues. CDR3 in DNA: TGTGCCAGCAGCTCTCCCTTCTCGAAGCGCCCTTACAATGAGCAGTTCTTC. This gives the protein CASSSPFSKRPYNEQFF.

The V and J genes are TRBV19 and TRBJ1-2, with D tentatively TRBD1 (5 bases). The germline V and J ends were trimmed by 7 bases and 4 bases, with 22 bases remaining between them. Germline lookup yields CDR1 LNHDA and CDR2 SQIVND (reference sequence). The CDR3 has 16 amino acids. The CDR3 DNA is TGTGCCAGTACCACTACCGGGGGAGGCGGTGTCTATGGCTACACCTTC. Amino acid sequence: CASTTTGGGGVYGYTF. The whole variable domain, filled in from reference TRBV19 and TRBJ1-2, reads DGGITQSPKYLFRKEGQNVTLSCEQNLNHDAMYWYRQDPGQGLRLIYYSQIVNDFQKGDIAEGYSVSREKKESFPLTVTSAQKNPTAFYLCASTTTGGGGVYGYTFGSGTRLTVV.

The genes are TRBV7-6 and TRBJ2-1; TRBD1 is a possible D gene (6 bases). The germline V gene has CDR1 SGHVS and CDR2 FNYEAQ. V lost 4 bases and J lost 2, with 12 bases in between. This CDR3 has 15 amino acids. In nucleotides, the CDR3 is TGTGCCAGCAGCTCCATGACAGGAGCCTACAATGAGCAGTTCTTC. It encodes CASSSMTGAYNEQFF.

The CDR3 reads CASRDHGNTIYF. In DNA form, the CDR3 reads TGTGCCAGCAGGGACCACGGAAACACCATATATTTT. The chain couples TRBV28 to TRBJ1-3; D is uncertain. V lost 6 bases and J 4 bases, leaving 7 bases between the germline ends. This CDR3 has 12 residues. The V gene's germline CDR1 is MDHEN and CDR2 SYDVKM.

This chain connects TRBV5-6 to TRBJ2-2; possibly TRBD2 for D (5 bases). The CDR3 sequence is 14 residues long. The germline gives CDR1 SGHDT, CDR2 YYEEEE. Deletions cut 6 bases from V and 1 base from J, with 10 bases between. The CDR3: CASTTTMNTGELFF. The CDR3 DNA reads TGTGCCAGCACCACGACTATGAACACCGGGGAGCTGTTTTTT.

The V call is TRBV3-1 (or the pseudogene TRBV3-2), the J call TRBJ2-7; D might be TRBD2 (6 bases). The V gene's germline CDR1 is LGHDT and CDR2 YNNKEL (reference sequence). This CDR3 contains 15 residues. The germline V and J ends were trimmed by 2 bases and 0 bases, with 11 bases remaining between them. Here the CDR3 reads CASSQRAGSSYEQYF. For the CDR3, the DNA is TGTGCCAGCAGCCAACGTGCCGGGAGCTCCTACGAGCAGTACTTC.

DNA for the CDR3: TGTGCCAGCAGTGGTACCGGGACGGGGCTGGGCCGGGAGCTGTTTTTT. The encoded protein is CASSGTGTGLGRELFF. V usage is TRBV6-4 and J usage is TRBJ2-2, with D perhaps assigned TRBD1 or TRBD2 (5 bases each). The V end was cut by 4 bases, the J end by 9 bases, with 21 bases between. Looked up from germline, CDR1 is MRHNA and CDR2 is SNTAGT. CDR3 length: 16 amino acids.

This clone was detected only once. The chain carries TRBV5-1 and TRBJ1-2; the D is unclear. Germline CDR1 reads SGHRS; CDR2 reads YFSETQ. The CDR3 length is 12 residues. V lost 4 bases and J lost 4, with 8 bases in between. The CDR3 DNA reads TGCGCCAGCAGCCATGAAACCTATGGCTACACCTTC. Translation: CASSHETYGYTF.

The gene calls are TRBV6-5 and TRBJ2-5; either TRBD1 or TRBD2 may supply D (5 bases each). Germline V CDR1 and CDR2: MNHEY, SVGAGI. V gave up 0 bases and J gave up 5 bases, with 10 bases separating them. The CDR3 covers 14 residues. The DNA for the CDR3 is TGTGCCAGCAGTTACTCGGAAGGGACCGAGACCCAGTACTTC. It translates to CASSYSEGTETQYF.

The rearrangement links TRBV3-1 (or the pseudogene TRBV3-2) to TRBJ2-5; TRBD2 matches 10 bases. The CDR3 is made up of 16 amino acids. Germline values: CDR1 LGHDT, CDR2 YNNKEL (reference sequence). Trimming removed 1 base from V and 3 bases from J; junction bases left unmatched: 5. The CDR3 DNA is TGTGCCAGCAGCCAAGCTACTGGACTAGCGGAAGAGACCCAGTACTTC. Translation gives CASSQATGLAEETQYF.

This clone was seen a few times. The DNA of the CDR3 is TGCGCCAGCAGCTTCGGTATGCAGCGGGGGACCAGCTCCTACGAGCAGTACTTC. Protein sequence: CASSFGMQRGTSSYEQYF. The V call is TRBV5-1, the J call TRBJ2-7, with 8 bases lining up with TRBD2. From germline, CDR1 is SGHRS and CDR2 YFSETQ. Trimming took 2 bases from V and 0 from J; bases not matched to a gene: 13. This CDR3 is 18 amino acids long. The full variable domain, with the rest looked up from reference TRBV5-1 and TRBJ2-7, is KAGVTQTPRYLIKTRGQQVTLSCSPISGHRSVSWYQQTPGQGLQFLFEYFSETQRNKGNFPGRFSGRQFSNSRSEMNVSTLELGDSALYLCASSFGMQRGTSSYEQYFGPGTRLTVT.

The rearrangement uses TRBV2 and TRBJ1-6, with 9 bases fitting TRBD1. The V and J ends lost 6 bases and 9 bases, in that order; junction bases with no gene match: 6. CDR1 is SNHLY, CDR2 FYNNEI, per germline. CDR3 length equals 14 residues. The CDR3 loop is CASSRDRVTSPLHF. In DNA form, the CDR3 reads TGTGCCAGCAGCCGGGACAGGGTAACTTCACCCCTCCACTTT.

This sequence joins TRBV5-8 and TRBJ2-7; TRBD1 or TRBD2 may be the D gene (5 bases each). CDR3 length: 14 residues. Trimming took off 1 base at V and 6 bases at J, with 14 bases between the two ends. Germline values: CDR1 SGHTS, CDR2 YDEGEE. CDR3 sequence (DNA): TGTGCCAGCAGCTTGCGAGGGGCGCCTGTCGAGCAGTACTTC. Its translation is CASSLRGAPVEQYF.

This clone was seen only a few times. The rearrangement uses TRBV19 and TRBJ2-2; 8 positions match TRBD1. The CDR3 consists of 14 residues. Losses at the gene ends were 4 bases for V and 6 bases for J; bases not matched to a gene: 4. CDR1 is LNHDA, CDR2 SQIVND, per germline (reference sequence). CDR3: CASSTDRVSGELFF. The CDR3 coding sequence is TGTGCCAGTAGTACGGACAGGGTCTCCGGGGAGCTGTTTTTT.

The chain links TRBV6-2 or TRBV6-3 to TRBJ2-3; 7 bases map to TRBD1. The V gene end was trimmed by 6 bases and the J gene end by 8 bases; junction bases not matched to a gene: 5. CDR1 is MNHEY and CDR2 is SVGEGT in the germline V gene. The CDR3 is made up of 12 amino acids. CDR3 residues: CASSPGQPTQYF. DNA for the CDR3: TGTGCCAGCAGCCCGGGACAGCCTACGCAGTATTTT.

V is TRBV15 and J is TRBJ2-7, with 7 bases lining up with TRBD2. Germline trimming cut 0 bases from V and 3 bases from J; bases unmatched to any gene: 5. CDR1 LNHNV and CDR2 YYDKDF come from the germline V gene (reference sequence). The CDR3 spans 15 residues. In nucleotides, the CDR3 is TGTGCCACCAGCAGAGAACGGGAGCGGGGCTACGAGCAGTACTTC. Its protein product is CATSRERERGYEQYF.

The chain combines TRBV15 with TRBJ2-3; no clear D gene. CDR3 size: 11 residues. Trimming removed 4 bases at V and 3 bases at J, with 2 bases between. Germline V lookup: CDR1 LNHNV, CDR2 YYDKDF (reference sequence). DNA for the CDR3: TGTGCCACCAGCACAACAGATACGCAGTATTTT. This translates into CATSTTDTQYF.

J is TRBJ1-1 and V is TRBV18; no reliable D call. The CDR3 has 14 residues. Deletions cut 4 bases from V and 8 bases from J, with 17 bases between. Germline CDR1 is KGHSH and CDR2 is LQKENI. The CDR3 loop is CASSLRARDREAFF. The CDR3, as DNA: TGTGCCAGCTCACTAAGGGCTAGAGATAGGGAAGCTTTCTTT.

This clone was seen a few times. The chain combines TRBV2 with TRBJ1-4; no reliable D call. Germline CDR1 reads SNHLY; CDR2 reads FYNNEI. This CDR3 region has 11 residues. Trimming cost V 7 bases and J 12 bases, with 12 bases left between them. CDR3 in amino acids: CASTNSGELFF. CDR3 nucleotide sequence: TGTGCCAGCACGAACTCCGGGGAACTGTTTTTT.

The chain uses TRBV19 and TRBJ1-1, with D possibly TRBD1 on 5 matching bases. The CDR3 has 16 amino acids. CDR1 LNHDA and CDR2 SQIVND come from the germline V gene (reference sequence). Trimming cost V 7 bases and J 0 bases, with 18 bases left between them. The CDR3 is CASKVRATSMNTEAFF. For the CDR3, the DNA is TGTGCCAGTAAGGTCAGGGCTACTAGCATGAACACTGAAGCTTTCTTT.

The CDR3 nucleotides read TGTGCCAGCAGCGTAGGTAGCGGGACTTCCTACGAGCAGTACTTC. Translated, it gives CASSVGSGTSYEQYF. The chain employs TRBV9 and TRBJ2-7, with 8 bases that match TRBD2. CDR3 length equals 15 residues. The ends lost 0 bases at V and 1 base at J; junction bases unmatched: 3. CDR1 and CDR2 from the germline V gene are SGDLS and YYNGEE.

V and J are TRBV7-2 and TRBJ2-7; a possible D gene is TRBD2 (5 bases). The CDR3 spans 12 residues. The ends were cut back, 5 bases at V and 4 bases at J, with 9 bases in the middle. Germline assignment: CDR1 SGHTA and CDR2 FQGNSA. The CDR3 protein is CASSREGYEQYF. CDR3 DNA sequence: TGTGCCAGCAGCCGCGAGGGTTACGAGCAGTACTTC.